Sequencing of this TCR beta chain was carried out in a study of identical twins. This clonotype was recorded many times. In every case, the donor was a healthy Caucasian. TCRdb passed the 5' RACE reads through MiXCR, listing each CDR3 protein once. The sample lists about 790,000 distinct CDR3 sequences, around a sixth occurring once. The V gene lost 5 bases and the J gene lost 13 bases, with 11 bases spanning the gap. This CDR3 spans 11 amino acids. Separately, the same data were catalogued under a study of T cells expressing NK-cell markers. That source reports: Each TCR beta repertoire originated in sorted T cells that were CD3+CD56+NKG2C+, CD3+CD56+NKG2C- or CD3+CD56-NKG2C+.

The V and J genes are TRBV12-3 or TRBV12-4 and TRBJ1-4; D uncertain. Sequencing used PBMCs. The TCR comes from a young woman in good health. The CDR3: CASSINLGLFF. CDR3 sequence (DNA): TGTGCCAGCAGTATAAACTTGGGACTGTTTTTT.